This record looks at one TCR beta chain sequence and its context. Its target is unknown. The data stem from a study of cytomegalovirus exposure and HLA in healthy donors. Study information: Most donors, less than 85% of a few hundred genotyped, fell in the Caucasian-associated ancestry cluster.

The ends were cut back, 6 bases at V and 1 base at J, with 15 bases in the middle. Germline values: CDR1 SGHTA, CDR2 FQGNSA. The CDR3 runs to 16 residues. Use of 60 Vbeta and 13 Jbeta primers characterized the PCR. Clones were read by immunoSEQ multiplex PCR, and TCRdb kept only the in-frame ones, dropping some. Of 110,000 to 150,000 clones in the sample, about 81% were seen once. Study-wide results and caveats: V- and J-gene trimming of TCR beta was linked (in a later analysis) to a missense DCLRE1C variant. Cytomegalovirus-associated TCR beta chains were listed, numbering some 180.

The sequence derives from a man aged 25 to 40 in good health and CMV-seronegative. The sequencing input was PBMCs. The chain combines TRBV7-2 with TRBJ1-4, with a weak D call TRBD1 (6 bases). CDR3 protein: CASSLGGPGTNEKLFF. DNA for the CDR3: TGTGCCAGCAGTCTAGGGGGTCCCGGAACTAATGAAAAACTGTTTTTT.